The T cell receptor (beta chain) described here comes from a study of T cell changes during pregnancy in multiple sclerosis. Produced via immunoSEQ multiplex PCR; TCRdb's table is partial and in-frame only. The sample includes about 24,000 clones, roughly 85% seen only once; the top ten take around 8%. The junction had 12 bases not matched to a gene; V was cut back by 6 bases and J by 6 bases. The CDR3 runs to 16 residues. Germline-derived CDR1 and CDR2 are MNHEY and SMNVEV (reference sequence). The TCR sequence derives from a female donor in good health, enrolled as a control in a pregnancy study. The source material was CD8+ T cells from peripheral blood mononuclear cells, sampled in the first trimester of pregnancy. This chain uses TRBV27 with TRBJ2-2, with 8 bases identical to TRBD2. This chain's CDR3 is CASSSLVAGGPGELFF. In nucleotides, the CDR3 is TGTGCCAGCAGCTCCCTAGTGGCGGGGGGCCCCGGGGAGCTGTTTTTT.